Reported below is one T cell receptor beta chain. The entry originates in a study of blood T cell repertoires in COVID-19. Trimming shortened V by 7 bases and J by 0 bases, and 13 bases separated the two germline ends. CDR1 is MDHEN, CDR2 SYDVKM, per germline. CDR3 length: 14 residues. Method: immunoSEQ multiplex PCR; TCRdb's copy keeps in-frame clones and lacks some. The data hold hundreds of thousands of clones, with just over 85% observed a single time. This clonotype originated in a man aged 25 to 40 who had recovered from COVID-19. This sequence joins TRBV28 and TRBJ2-7; D remains ambiguous. Sequenced input: PBMCs or T cells enriched from blood (not recorded which). CDR3 region: CASTQDGSSYEQYF. CDR3 nucleotide sequence: TGTGCCAGCACCCAGGATGGCAGCTCCTACGAGCAGTACTTC.